The text below deals with one T cell receptor beta chain. The target antigen is unknown. Germline lookup yields CDR1 SQVTM and CDR2 ANQGSEA. The CDR3 loop spans 15 amino acids. V was cut by 6 bases and J by 1 base, with 16 bases left in between. The data are from a study of cytomegalovirus exposure and HLA in healthy donors. Study-level results: For most subjects, TCR beta sequences were reported to predict HLA-A and HLA-B alleles with accuracy. The likely origin of a cluster of highly shared sequence variants was a sequencing artifact. A missense DCLRE1C variant was associated with V- and J-gene trimming of TCR beta chains in a later analysis, and an independent cohort replicated the association.

This PCR relied on a set of 60 Vbeta primers and 13 Jbeta primers. Assay used: immunoSEQ multiplex PCR; TCRdb lists only in-frame clones, some missing. The table lists about 120,000 clones, around three quarters of them singletons. This receptor was identified in a human donor in good health. This sequence joins TRBV29-1 and TRBJ1-3; D unclear. Sequencing used PBMCs. The CDR3 DNA reads as TGCAGCGTGGAGGGTGCCAGCACTTCTGGAAACACCATATATTTT. As protein: CSVEGASTSGNTIYF.